This T cell receptor beta chain originates from a study of T cells after yellow fever vaccination. For the study at large: Low-cell-number fractions underwent preparation using SMART-Seq v4 Ultra Low Input. General study results and limits: The booster saw the reappearance of most primary-vaccination clones (about 95% CD4, around 88% CD8). The secondary response peaked faster, at day 5 versus 15, but was weaker.

Using its own MiXCR run on the 5' RACE reads, TCRdb lists one record per CDR3 protein. The sample consists of some 350,000 distinct CDR3 sequences, roughly 10% of them appearing once. This clonotype was recorded a few times. Its antigen is undetermined. This CDR3 has 15 residues. The germline gives CDR1 MNHEY, CDR2 SVGAGI. V lost 0 bases and J lost 6, with 9 bases in between. The chain recombines TRBV6-5 with TRBJ1-6; possibly TRBD1 for D (5 bases). Source: PBMCs, taken on the day of the first yellow fever vaccination. The receptor comes from a man aged 18 to 29 who received the YFV17D yellow fever vaccine. The CDR3: CASSYSTGTNSPLHF. The CDR3 region has the DNA TGTGCCAGCAGTTACTCTACAGGCACTAATTCACCCCTCCACTTT.